Listed below are T cell receptor beta chains from one sample, sequenced in a study of CD8 T cells in Susac syndrome. MiXCR, applied by TCRdb to the immunoSEQ multiplex PCR reads, yields one record per CDR3 protein. The sample holds about 120,000 distinct CDR3 sequences, about nine tenths seen once. Material for sequencing was CD4+ T cells from PBMCs. The source is a human donor in good health. CDR3s include the opening cysteine and the closing phenylalanine or tryptophan.

len: 14
v_gene: TRBV20-1
CDR3aa: CSARGGGEADTQYF

len: 14
v_gene: TRBV6-2/TRBV6-3
CDR3aa: CASGTSGRFSEQYF

len: 12
v_gene: TRBV2
CDR3aa: CASRAGSYEQYF

len: 19
v_gene: TRBV6-2/TRBV6-3
CDR3aa: CASSVARLTGAHVNYGYTF

len: 17
v_gene: TRBV18
CDR3aa: CASSQSGLRSTNEKLFF

len: 11
v_gene: TRBV10-2
CDR3aa: CATLLAETQYF

len: 13
v_gene: TRBV5-1
CDR3aa: CASSLEWQIEQFF

len: 14
v_gene: TRBV12-3/TRBV12-4
CDR3aa: CASRPRDNQGGYTF

len: 14
v_gene: TRBV6-1
CDR3aa: CASSANSYTDTQYF

len: 12
v_gene: TRBV10-3
CDR3aa: CAISMKSHEQFF

len: 15
v_gene: TRBV10-3
CDR3aa: CAISGTSGGEGIQYF

len: 14
v_gene: TRBV7-2
CDR3aa: CASSFSRLGTEAFF

len: 14
v_gene: TRBV29-1
CDR3aa: CSVVGQGKPYEQYF

len: 13
v_gene: TRBV11-1
CDR3aa: CASSFSGSYEQYF

len: 14
v_gene: TRBV4-3
CDR3aa: CASSQPTATGELFF

len: 13
v_gene: TRBV10-3
CDR3aa: CANSEWDTGELFF

len: 12
v_gene: TRBV6-2/TRBV6-3
CDR3aa: CASSYGPDTQYF

len: 10
v_gene: TRBV20-1
CDR3aa: CSAEKETQYF

len: 14
v_gene: TRBV19
CDR3aa: CASSIGGSVDEQYF

len: 16
v_gene: TRBV5-1
CDR3aa: CASSLRDFGSYNEQFF

len: 14
v_gene: TRBV7-2
CDR3aa: CASSLGGTVYEQYF

len: 18
v_gene: TRBV6-5
CDR3aa: CASSYSSAGGFSGNTIYF

len: 16
v_gene: TRBV7-6
CDR3aa: CASSPRGDREDYGYTF

len: 16
v_gene: TRBV4-3
CDR3aa: CASSQDPGLPSNEQFF

len: 16
v_gene: TRBV6-2/TRBV6-3
CDR3aa: CASSRPSDRIAYEQYF

len: 14
v_gene: TRBV6-2/TRBV6-3
CDR3aa: CASSDFGVYYGYTF

len: 12
v_gene: TRBV18
CDR3aa: CASSPDRAEQYF

len: 13
v_gene: TRBV7-3
CDR3aa: CASSPGGQSELFF

len: 16
v_gene: TRBV12-3/TRBV12-4
CDR3aa: CASSLSSSGRKDTQYF

len: 15
v_gene: TRBV9
CDR3aa: CASSVSTGMPHEQYF

len: 16
v_gene: TRBV11-2
CDR3aa: CASSLPQDSPIDEQFF

len: 15
v_gene: TRBV3-1
CDR3aa: CASTLSGRVPDTQYF

len: 13
v_gene: TRBV20-1
CDR3aa: CSAREGPNYGYTF

len: 16
v_gene: TRBV6-6
CDR3aa: CASSNHRDPPGNTIYF

len: 11
v_gene: TRBV19
CDR3aa: CATGQGERLFF

len: 15
v_gene: TRBV5-6
CDR3aa: CASSWTSGDINEQYF

len: 15
v_gene: TRBV20-1
CDR3aa: CSALPTGSRGYGYTF

len: 15
v_gene: TRBV3-1
CDR3aa: CASSQEPAGVTEQFF

len: 15
v_gene: TRBV29-1
CDR3aa: CSVEGLSGMWNEQFF

len: 12
v_gene: TRBV5-1
CDR3aa: CASRPDNYEQYF

len: 13
v_gene: TRBV29-1
CDR3aa: CSVSGGVNQPQHF

len: 13
v_gene: TRBV20-1
CDR3aa: CSARKAGSYEQYF

len: 15
v_gene: TRBV5-4
CDR3aa: CAVGVAGFGANVLTF

len: 17
v_gene: TRBV20-1
CDR3aa: CSALSYRGRGYNSPLHF

len: 15
v_gene: TRBV7-9
CDR3aa: CASSSPGQGTYGYTF

len: 17
v_gene: TRBV7-2
CDR3aa: CASSVRTSGGMRETQYF

len: 15
v_gene: TRBV5-4
CDR3aa: CASFDAGVSYNEQFF

len: 13
v_gene: TRBV3-1
CDR3aa: CASSATKDYGYTF

len: 15
v_gene: TRBV7-2
CDR3aa: CASSGHHSGANVLTF

len: 14
v_gene: TRBV6-5
CDR3aa: CASSRRTGTSEAFF

len: 14
v_gene: TRBV20-1
CDR3aa: CSARVAGGVETQYF

len: 20
v_gene: TRBV6-1
CDR3aa: CASSPGGLASERSSYNEQFF

len: 16
v_gene: TRBV5-1
CDR3aa: CASSRGLEGVTDTQYF

len: 13
v_gene: TRBV6-2/TRBV6-3
CDR3aa: CASTDRGRGEQYF

len: 15
v_gene: TRBV29-1
CDR3aa: CSVEQAGRTHNEQFF